The rows below give T cell receptor beta chains drawn from one sample of a study of T cell responses to AZD1222 COVID-19 vaccine. Sequencing was performed with immunoSEQ multiplex PCR; in TCRdb, only in-frame clones are kept and a portion is missing. The table lists 100,000 to 120,000 clones, about 88% of them singletons, with 1.6% in the top ten. This material consisted of peripheral blood, taken on day 0 of AZD1222 vaccination. These receptors all stem from an adult in good health. Both conserved end residues are part of each CDR3. The D gene is left open where the match is weak. Expanded clones are given a class, and other clones once, few, many or no size at all.

V gene	J gene	D gene	clone size	CDR3 DNA	CDR3 protein
TRBV10-3	TRBJ1-3	.	.	TGTGCCATCACCCCGACCGGTAGCTCTGGAAACACCATATATTTT	CAITPTGSSGNTIYF
TRBV11-2	TRBJ2-1	TRBD2	.	TGTGCCACCGCCTGGGAGGGACTAGCGGGGAATGAGCAGTTCTTC	CATAWEGLAGNEQFF
TRBV4-1	TRBJ1-3	.	.	TGCGCCAGCAGCCCAGGACAGACTCTTTCTGGAAACACCATATATTTT	CASSPGQTLSGNTIYF
TRBV6-4	TRBJ1-4	TRBD1	.	TGTGCCAGCAGTGACGCCAGGGGGCAGGTTGGGCTAACTCTACGTAAAAATGAAAAACTGTTTTTT	CASSDARGQVGLTLRKNEKLFF
TRBV6-2/TRBV6-3	TRBJ2-1	.	once	TGTGCCAGCAGCCCCCGGGCTAGCCGCAATGAGCAGTTCTTC	CASSPRASRNEQFF
TRBV15	TRBJ1-2	.	.	TGTGCCACCAGCTTACGATCCAGAAGCTCAAATGGCTACACCTTC	CATSLRSRSSNGYTF
TRBV29-1	TRBJ1-2	.	.	TGCAGCGTTGCTGCTGGGGCTGCAGGCTACACCTTC	CSVAAGAAGYTF
TRBV18	TRBJ1-2	.	.	TGTGCCAGCTCAGGGAGTGGGTATGGCTACACCTTC	CASSGSGYGYTF
TRBV5-4	TRBJ2-2	.	.	TGTGCCAGCAGCTTGGTCCTGGGTAACGGGGAGCTGTTTTTT	CASSLVLGNGELFF
TRBV2	TRBJ1-1	.	.	TGTGCCAGCAATAAGGGGGGGAACACTGAAGCTTTCTTT	CASNKGGNTEAFF
TRBV27	TRBJ2-7	.	.	TGTGCCAGCAGTTTATCGAATCAGGTAGCCTACGAGCAGTACTTC	CASSLSNQVAYEQYF
TRBV15	TRBJ2-5	TRBD1	.	TGTGCCACCAGCGAGGTCGAGACAGGGCTTGGGGAGACCCAGTACTTC	CATSEVETGLGETQYF
TRBV2	TRBJ1-6	.	.	TGTGCCAGCAGTGACAGGGAAAATTCACCCCTCCACTTT	CASSDRENSPLHF
TRBV28	TRBJ1-2	.	once	TGTGCCAGTGAGGGGGACGGACAGAGAGGTTTTAACTATGGCTACACCTTC	CASEGDGQRGFNYGYTF
TRBV2	TRBJ1-5	.	.	TGTGCCAGCAGCCCCGGGCCACCCGGGCTCCAGCCCCAGCATTTT	CASSPGPPGLQPQHF
TRBV7-8	TRBJ1-5	.	.	TGTGCCAGCAGCTTAGATTCTCCCCGGGGCAATCAGCCCCAGCATTTT	CASSLDSPRGNQPQHF
TRBV2	TRBJ1-5	.	.	TGTGCCAGCAGGGAGGCCGGGAGCAATCAGCCCCAGCATTTT	CASREAGSNQPQHF
TRBV18	TRBJ2-5	.	.	TGTGCCAGCTCACCACCTTTAGAGACCCAGTACTTC	CASSPPLETQYF
TRBV9	TRBJ1-6	TRBD1	once	TGTGCCAGCAGCGTAGGGGGACAGTTAAATTCACCCCTCCACTTT	CASSVGGQLNSPLHF
TRBV7-2	TRBJ2-1	TRBD2	.	TGTGCCAGCAGCTTTCTAGCGGGGGAGCAGTTCTTC	CASSFLAGEQFF
TRBV5-1	TRBJ2-6	.	.	TGCGCCAGCAGCTTGGATCTGGACGTCCTGACTTTC	CASSLDLDVLTF
TRBV5-4	TRBJ1-1	.	.	TGTGCCAGCACCCCGCAGGTCTCAGGGGAAGCTTTCTTT	CASTPQVSGEAFF